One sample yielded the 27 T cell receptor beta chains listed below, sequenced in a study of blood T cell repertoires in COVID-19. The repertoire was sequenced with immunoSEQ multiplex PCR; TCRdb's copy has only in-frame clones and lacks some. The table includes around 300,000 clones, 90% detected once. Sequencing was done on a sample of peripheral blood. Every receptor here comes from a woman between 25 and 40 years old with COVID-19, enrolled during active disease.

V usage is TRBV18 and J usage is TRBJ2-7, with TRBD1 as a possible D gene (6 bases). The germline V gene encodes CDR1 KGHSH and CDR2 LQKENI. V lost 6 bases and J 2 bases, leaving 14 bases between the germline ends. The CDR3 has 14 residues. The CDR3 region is CASSPWQGTYEQYF. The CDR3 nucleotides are TGTGCCAGCTCCCCCTGGCAGGGGACCTACGAGCAGTACTTC.

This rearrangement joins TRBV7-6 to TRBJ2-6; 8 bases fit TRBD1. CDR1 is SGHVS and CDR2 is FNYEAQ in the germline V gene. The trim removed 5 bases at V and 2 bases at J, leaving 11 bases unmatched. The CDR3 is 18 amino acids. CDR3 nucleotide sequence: TGTGCCAGCAGCCCCAGGACAGGGATTTACCCTGGGGCCAACGTCCTGACTTTC. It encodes CASSPRTGIYPGANVLTF.

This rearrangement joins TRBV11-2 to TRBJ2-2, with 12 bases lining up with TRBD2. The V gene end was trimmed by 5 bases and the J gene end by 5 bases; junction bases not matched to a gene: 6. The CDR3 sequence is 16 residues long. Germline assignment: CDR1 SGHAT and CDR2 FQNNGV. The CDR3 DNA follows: TGTGCCAGCAGCCACCTAGCGGGAGGGATTACCGGGGAGCTGTTTTTT. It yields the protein CASSHLAGGITGELFF.

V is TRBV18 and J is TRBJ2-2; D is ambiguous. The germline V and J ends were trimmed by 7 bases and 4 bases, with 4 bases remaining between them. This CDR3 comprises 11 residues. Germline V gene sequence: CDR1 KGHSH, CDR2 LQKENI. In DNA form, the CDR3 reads TGTGCCAGCTTTCTCACCGGGGAGCTGTTTTTT. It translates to CASFLTGELFF.

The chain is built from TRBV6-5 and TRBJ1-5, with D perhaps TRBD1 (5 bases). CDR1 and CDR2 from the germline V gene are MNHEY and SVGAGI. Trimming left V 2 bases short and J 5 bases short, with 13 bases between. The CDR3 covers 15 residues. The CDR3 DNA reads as TGTGCCAGCAGTTACGAGGGAGGGGCCCATCAGCCCCAGCATTTT. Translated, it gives CASSYEGGAHQPQHF.

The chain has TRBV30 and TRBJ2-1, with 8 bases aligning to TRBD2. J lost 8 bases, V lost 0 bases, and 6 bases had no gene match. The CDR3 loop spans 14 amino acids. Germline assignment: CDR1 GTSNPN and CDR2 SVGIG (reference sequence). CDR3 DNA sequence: TGTGCCTGGAGTGTATCGGGAGGGCCCTATGAGCAGTTCTTC. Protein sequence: CAWSVSGGPYEQFF. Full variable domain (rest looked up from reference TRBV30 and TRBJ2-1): SQTIHQWPATLVQPVGSPLSLECTVEGTSNPNLYWYRQAAGRGLQLLFYSVGIGQISSEVPQNLSASRPQDRQFILSSKKLLLSDSGFYLCAWSVSGGPYEQFFGPGTRLTVL.

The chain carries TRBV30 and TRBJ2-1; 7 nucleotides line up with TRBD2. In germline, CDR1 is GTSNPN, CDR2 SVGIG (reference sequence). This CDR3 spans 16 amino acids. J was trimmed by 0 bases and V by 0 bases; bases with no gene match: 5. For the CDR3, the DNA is TGTGCCTGGAGTGTAGGCGGGAGTGGCTCCTACAATGAGCAGTTCTTC. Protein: CAWSVGGSGSYNEQFF. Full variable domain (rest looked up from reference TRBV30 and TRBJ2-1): SQTIHQWPATLVQPVGSPLSLECTVEGTSNPNLYWYRQAAGRGLQLLFYSVGIGQISSEVPQNLSASRPQDRQFILSSKKLLLSDSGFYLCAWSVGGSGSYNEQFFGPGTRLTVL.

The chain's CDR3 is CASSRDLYNEQFF. The CDR3 DNA sequence: TGTGCCAGCAGTCGGGACTTGTACAATGAGCAGTTCTTC. This chain connects TRBV6-5 to TRBJ2-1; perhaps TRBD2 as D (6 bases). V was trimmed by 5 bases and J by 4 bases, leaving 9 bases between them. In germline, CDR1 is MNHEY, CDR2 SVGAGI. The CDR3 length is 13 residues.

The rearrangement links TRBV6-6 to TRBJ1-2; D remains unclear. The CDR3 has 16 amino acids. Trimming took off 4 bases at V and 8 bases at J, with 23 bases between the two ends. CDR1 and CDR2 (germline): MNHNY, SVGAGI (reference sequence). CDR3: CASSSLDLLKIYGYTF. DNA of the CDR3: TGTGCCAGCAGTTCCCTCGACCTACTAAAGATATACGGCTACACCTTC.

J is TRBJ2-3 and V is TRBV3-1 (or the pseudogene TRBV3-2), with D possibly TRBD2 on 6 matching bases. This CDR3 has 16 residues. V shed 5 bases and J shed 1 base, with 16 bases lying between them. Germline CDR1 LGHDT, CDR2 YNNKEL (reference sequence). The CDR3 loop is CASSFGTPEGTDTQYF. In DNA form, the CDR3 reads TGTGCCAGCAGCTTCGGGACTCCCGAGGGCACAGATACGCAGTATTTT.

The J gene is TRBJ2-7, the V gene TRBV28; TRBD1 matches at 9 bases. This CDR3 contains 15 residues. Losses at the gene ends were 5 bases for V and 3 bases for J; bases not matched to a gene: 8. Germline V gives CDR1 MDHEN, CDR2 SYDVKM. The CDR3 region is CASSNPGTGIYEQYF. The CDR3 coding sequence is TGTGCCAGCAGTAATCCCGGGACAGGGATCTACGAGCAGTACTTC.

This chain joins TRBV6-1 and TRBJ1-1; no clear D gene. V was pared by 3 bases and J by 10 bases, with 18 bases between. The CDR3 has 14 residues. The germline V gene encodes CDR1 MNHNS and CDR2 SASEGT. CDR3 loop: CASSDPLNGASAFF. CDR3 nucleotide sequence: TGTGCCAGCAGTGACCCCTTGAATGGTGCGTCAGCTTTCTTT.

The CDR3 nucleotides are TGTGCCAGCAGCTTCAGGGGTTCGGGAGAGACCCAGTACTTC. Its translation: CASSFRGSGETQYF. The gene calls are TRBV11-2 and TRBJ2-5; possible D gene TRBD1, 6 bases. Trimming shortened V by 3 bases and J by 4 bases, and 12 bases separated the two germline ends. Germline V CDR1 and CDR2: SGHAT, FQNNGV. This CDR3 contains 14 residues.

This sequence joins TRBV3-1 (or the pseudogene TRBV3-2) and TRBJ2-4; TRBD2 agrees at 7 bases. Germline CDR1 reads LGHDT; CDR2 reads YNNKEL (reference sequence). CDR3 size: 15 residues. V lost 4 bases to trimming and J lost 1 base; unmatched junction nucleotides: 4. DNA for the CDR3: TGTGCCAGCAGCCTTATCGGGGGGGCCAAAAACATTCAGTACTTC. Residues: CASSLIGGAKNIQYF.

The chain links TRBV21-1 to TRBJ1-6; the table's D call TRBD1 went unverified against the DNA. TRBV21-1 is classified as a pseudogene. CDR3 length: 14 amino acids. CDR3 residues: CASSKAQGNSPLHF. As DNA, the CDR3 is TGTGCCAGCAGCAAAGCACAGGGAAATTCACCCCTCCACTTT.

This chain's CDR3 is CASSKGTGGWSGANVLTF. The CDR3 DNA follows: TGTGCCAGTAGTAAGGGGACAGGGGGTTGGTCTGGGGCCAACGTCCTGACTTTC. V gene TRBV19 combines with J gene TRBJ2-6; 11 bases align to TRBD1. The V segment lost 4 bases and the J segment 1 base; nucleotides outside the gene matches: 6. The CDR3 spans 18 residues. Germline CDR1 reads LNHDA; CDR2 reads SQIVND (reference sequence). Full variable domain (remainder filled in from reference TRBV19 and TRBJ2-6): DGGITQSPKYLFRKEGQNVTLSCEQNLNHDAMYWYRQDPGQGLRLIYYSQIVNDFQKGDIAEGYSVSREKKESFPLTVTSAQKNPTAFYLCASSKGTGGWSGANVLTFGAGSRLTVL.

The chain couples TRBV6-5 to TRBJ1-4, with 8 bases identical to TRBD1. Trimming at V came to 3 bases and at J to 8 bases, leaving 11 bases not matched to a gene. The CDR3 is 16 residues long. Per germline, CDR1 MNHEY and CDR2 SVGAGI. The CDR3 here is CASSYSHTGGEEKLFF. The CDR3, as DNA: TGTGCCAGCAGTTATTCCCATACAGGGGGGGAAGAAAAACTGTTTTTT.

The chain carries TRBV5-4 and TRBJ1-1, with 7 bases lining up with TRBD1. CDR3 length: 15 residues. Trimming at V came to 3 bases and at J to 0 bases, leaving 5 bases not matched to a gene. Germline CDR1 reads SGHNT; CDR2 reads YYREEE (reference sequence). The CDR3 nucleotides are TGTGCCAGCAGCTACTCGGGACAGTTGAACACTGAAGCTTTCTTT. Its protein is CASSYSGQLNTEAFF.

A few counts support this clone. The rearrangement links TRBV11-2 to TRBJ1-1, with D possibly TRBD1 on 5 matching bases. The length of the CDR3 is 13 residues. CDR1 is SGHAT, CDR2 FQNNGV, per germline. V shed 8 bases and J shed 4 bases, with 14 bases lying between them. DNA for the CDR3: TGTGCCAGCCGCCTAACGACAGTCACTGAAGCTTTCTTT. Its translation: CASRLTTVTEAFF.

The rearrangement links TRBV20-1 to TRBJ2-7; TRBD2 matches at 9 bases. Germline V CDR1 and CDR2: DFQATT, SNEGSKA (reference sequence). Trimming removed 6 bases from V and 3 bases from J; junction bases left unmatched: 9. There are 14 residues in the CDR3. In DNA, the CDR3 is TGCAGTGCCAGTAGCGGGAGAGGAAACTACGAGCAGTACTTC. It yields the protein CSASSGRGNYEQYF.

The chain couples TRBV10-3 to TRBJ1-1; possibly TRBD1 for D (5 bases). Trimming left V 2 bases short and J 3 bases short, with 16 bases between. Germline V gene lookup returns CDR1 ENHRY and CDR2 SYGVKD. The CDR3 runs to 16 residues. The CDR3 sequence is CAISENTGLGDTEAFF. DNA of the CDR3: TGTGCCATCAGTGAGAATACGGGCTTAGGGGACACTGAAGCTTTCTTT.

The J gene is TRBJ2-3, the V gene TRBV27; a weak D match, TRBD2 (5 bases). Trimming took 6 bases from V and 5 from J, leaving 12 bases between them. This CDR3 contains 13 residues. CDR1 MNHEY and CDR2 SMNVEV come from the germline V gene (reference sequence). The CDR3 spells CASRSAGGDTQYF. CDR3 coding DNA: TGTGCCAGCAGATCGGCGGGCGGAGATACGCAGTATTTT.

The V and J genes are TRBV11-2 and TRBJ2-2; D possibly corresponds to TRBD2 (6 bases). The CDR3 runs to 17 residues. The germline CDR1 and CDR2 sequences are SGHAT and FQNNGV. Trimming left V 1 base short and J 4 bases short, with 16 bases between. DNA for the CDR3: TGTGCCAGCAGCTTAGTGGCAACTAGCCTTGGCACCGGGGAGCTGTTTTTT. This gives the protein CASSLVATSLGTGELFF.

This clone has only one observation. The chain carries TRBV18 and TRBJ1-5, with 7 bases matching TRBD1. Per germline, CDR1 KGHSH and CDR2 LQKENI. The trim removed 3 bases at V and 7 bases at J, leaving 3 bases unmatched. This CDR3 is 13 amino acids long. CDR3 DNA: TGTGCCAGCTCACCTGGGACAGCCCAGCCCCAGCATTTT. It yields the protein CASSPGTAQPQHF. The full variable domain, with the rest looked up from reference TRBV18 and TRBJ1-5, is NAGVMQNPRHLVRRRGQEARLRCSPMKGHSHVYWYRQLPEEGLKFMVYLQKENIIDESGMPKERFSAEFPKEGPSILRIQQVVRGDSAAYFCASSPGTAQPQHFGDGTRLSIL.

The CDR3 loop reads CASRDLQGANYGYTF. The CDR3 nucleotides read TGTGCCAGCAGGGATCTACAGGGGGCCAACTATGGCTACACCTTC. The J gene is TRBJ1-2, the V gene TRBV6-5, with TRBD1 identical over 9 bases. Germline V gene sequence: CDR1 MNHEY, CDR2 SVGAGI. V was clipped by 6 bases and J by 2 bases; unmatched bases: 7. The CDR3 is made up of 15 amino acids.

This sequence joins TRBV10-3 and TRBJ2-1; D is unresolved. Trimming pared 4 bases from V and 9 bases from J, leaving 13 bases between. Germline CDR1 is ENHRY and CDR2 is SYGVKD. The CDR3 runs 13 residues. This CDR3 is CAISVSLDGEQFF. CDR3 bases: TGTGCCATCAGTGTGTCGCTAGATGGTGAGCAGTTCTTC.

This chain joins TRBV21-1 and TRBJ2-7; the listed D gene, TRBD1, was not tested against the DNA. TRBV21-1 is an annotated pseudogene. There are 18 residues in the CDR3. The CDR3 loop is CASRQAWVVRTGGYEQYF. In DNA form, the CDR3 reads TGTGCCAGCAGGCAAGCCTGGGTCGTAAGGACAGGGGGCTACGAGCAGTACTTC.